Below are 11 T cell receptor beta chains sequenced from a single sample in a study of blood T cell repertoires in COVID-19. The table came from immunoSEQ multiplex PCR; TCRdb's copy has only in-frame clones and leaves some out. The table records tens of thousands of clones, roughly 86% of them present only once. The sample consisted of peripheral blood. The receptors here all came from a human donor in a cohort sampled during active COVID-19.

The CDR3 DNA follows: TGTGCCAGCAGCGTGGACAGGGTAGCTAGGGAGCTGTTTTTT. Translated: CASSVDRVARELFF. The J gene is TRBJ2-2, the V gene TRBV9; 8 positions match TRBD1. Germline lookup yields CDR1 SGDLS and CDR2 YYNGEE. Losses at the gene ends were 2 bases for V and 9 bases for J; bases not matched to a gene: 6. The CDR3 has 14 amino acids.

This clone was detected only once. This chain joins TRBV18 and TRBJ2-3; D call uncertain. Trimming removed 2 bases at V and 5 bases at J, with 8 bases between. CDR1 is KGHSH and CDR2 is LQKENI in the germline V gene. The CDR3 spans 13 residues. CDR3 residues: CASSPAVEDTQYF. The CDR3 DNA reads TGTGCCAGCTCACCAGCGGTCGAAGATACGCAGTATTTT.

This clone was counted between two and nine times. This chain links TRBV6-6 with TRBJ1-1; 9 bases agree with TRBD1. This CDR3 is 13 amino acids long. Trimming removed 8 bases from V and 3 bases from J; junction bases left unmatched: 4. Germline assignment: CDR1 MNHNY and CDR2 SVGAGI (reference sequence). This CDR3 reads CASGDRVDTEAFF. DNA for the CDR3: TGTGCCAGCGGGGACAGGGTTGACACTGAAGCTTTCTTT.

The chain uses TRBV7-9 and TRBJ1-6, with a tentative D call TRBD1 (5 bases). Germline values: CDR1 SEHNR, CDR2 FQNEAQ (reference sequence). CDR3 size: 15 residues. V dropped 5 bases and J dropped 4 bases, with 12 bases sitting between them. The CDR3 spells CASSGRDRYNSPLHF. DNA of the CDR3: TGTGCCAGCAGCGGGAGGGACCGGTATAATTCACCCCTCCACTTT.

The table lists this clone with a count of one. The rearrangement links TRBV5-4 to TRBJ1-2; TRBD1 is a possible D gene (5 bases). The germline V and J ends were trimmed by 3 bases and 5 bases, with 20 bases remaining between them. CDR3 length equals 16 residues. Per germline, CDR1 SGHNT and CDR2 YYREEE (reference sequence). The CDR3 loop reads CASSSPGLSDEYGYTF. The CDR3 bases are TGTGCCAGCAGCTCCCCGGGACTCTCGGACGAATATGGCTACACCTTC.

This clone has only a few counts. This chain uses TRBV2 with TRBJ1-4, with 11 bases fitting TRBD1. Germline V lookup: CDR1 SNHLY, CDR2 FYNNEI. V shed 6 bases and J 0 bases; nucleotides not matched to a gene: 3. This CDR3 contains 16 residues. CDR3 in amino acids: CASRSGQGATNEKLFF. The DNA of the CDR3 is TGTGCCAGCAGGTCGGGACAGGGGGCAACTAATGAAAAACTGTTTTTT.

V is TRBV6-5 and J is TRBJ2-7; weak D call: TRBD1 (6 bases). With 6 bases removed from V and 6 bases from J, the gap between germline ends came to 15 bases. The CDR3 has 13 amino acids. CDR1 and CDR2 (germline): MNHEY, SVGAGI. This chain's CDR3 is CASSRQVEGEQYF. Here the CDR3 DNA reads TGTGCCAGCAGCCGACAGGTCGAGGGCGAGCAGTACTTC.

The chain links TRBV10-3 to TRBJ1-1; D not resolved. Germline-derived CDR1 and CDR2 are ENHRY and SYGVKD. The CDR3 loop spans 13 amino acids. V shed 4 bases and J shed 5 bases, with 11 bases lying between them. The CDR3 reads CAISVEEGTEAFF. In nucleotides, the CDR3 is TGTGCCATCAGTGTTGAGGAAGGAACTGAAGCTTTCTTT.

V gene TRBV19 combines with J gene TRBJ2-3, with D perhaps matching TRBD2 (5 bases). The CDR3 has 15 amino acids. V lost 9 bases to trimming and J lost 4 bases, with 20 bases between them. Germline CDR1 and CDR2: LNHDA and SQIVND (reference sequence). The CDR3 spells CASTPGWSAPDTQYF. CDR3 nucleotide sequence: TGTGCCAGCACCCCGGGGTGGTCCGCCCCAGATACGCAGTATTTT.

This sequence joins TRBV27 and TRBJ2-5, with a possible D match to TRBD2 (6 bases). V lost 6 bases to trimming and J lost 3 bases, with 20 bases between them. The CDR3 consists of 16 residues. Germline values: CDR1 MNHEY, CDR2 SMNVEV (reference sequence). This CDR3 reads CASSRGSAGPKETQYF. Here the CDR3 DNA reads TGTGCCAGCAGCCGGGGCTCGGCGGGGCCAAAAGAGACCCAGTACTTC.

The chain has TRBV12-3 or TRBV12-4 and TRBJ1-4, with 8 bases lining up with TRBD1. The CDR3 is made up of 12 amino acids. V trimming: 4 bases; J trimming: 13 bases; junction bases outside the gene matches: 5. The CDR3 reads CASSSDRVSLFF. In DNA form, the CDR3 reads TGTGCCAGCAGTTCGGACAGGGTATCACTGTTTTTT.